A selection of T cell receptor beta chains follows, all from one sample in a study of blood T cell repertoires in COVID-19. Sequenced by immunoSEQ multiplex PCR; TCRdb stores in-frame clones only, minus some. The table shows approximately 100,000 clones, with roughly four fifths occurring only once. Sequencing was carried out using peripheral blood. The receptors shown here come from an older man with active or convalescent COVID-19. CDR3s include the opening cysteine and the closing phenylalanine or tryptophan. D genes are given only for firm matches. The size entry is marked missing in some rows and otherwise reads once, few, many or a size class.

j_call: TRBJ1-1
d_call: NA
v_call: TRBV10-3
clone_size: NA
cdr3_aa: CAISAVLNTEAFF
cdr3_nt: TGTGCCATCAGTGCCGTGTTGAACACTGAAGCTTTCTTT

j_call: TRBJ2-3
d_call: TRBD1
v_call: TRBV19
clone_size: NA
cdr3_aa: CASTRQGASDTQYF
cdr3_nt: TGTGCCAGTACGCGGCAGGGGGCCTCAGATACGCAGTATTTT

j_call: TRBJ1-1
d_call: NA
v_call: TRBV7-3
clone_size: few
cdr3_aa: CASSSDIGYTEAFF
cdr3_nt: TGTGCCAGCAGCTCCGACATAGGATACACTGAAGCTTTCTTT

j_call: TRBJ1-2
d_call: NA
v_call: TRBV5-1
clone_size: NA
cdr3_aa: CASSPDRTYYGYTF
cdr3_nt: TGCGCCAGCAGCCCTGACAGGACGTACTATGGCTACACCTTC

j_call: TRBJ2-7
d_call: NA
v_call: TRBV7-6
clone_size: NA
cdr3_aa: CASSLDSLEQYF
cdr3_nt: TGTGCCAGCAGCTTAGACAGCCTCGAGCAGTACTTC

j_call: TRBJ2-4
d_call: TRBD2
v_call: TRBV27
clone_size: NA
cdr3_aa: CASSSRTSGNIQYF
cdr3_nt: TGTGCCAGCAGTTCCCGGACTAGCGGGAACATTCAGTACTTC

j_call: TRBJ2-7
d_call: TRBD2
v_call: TRBV19
clone_size: once
cdr3_aa: CASTSLAGVSEQYF
cdr3_nt: TGTGCCAGTACTTCCCTAGCGGGGGTAAGCGAGCAGTACTTC

j_call: TRBJ1-1
d_call: TRBD1
v_call: TRBV28
clone_size: NA
cdr3_aa: CASSFLNRGLGNTEAFF
cdr3_nt: TGTGCCAGCAGTTTTCTCAACAGGGGATTGGGAAACACTGAAGCTTTCTTT

j_call: TRBJ1-2
d_call: TRBD1
v_call: TRBV7-3
clone_size: few
cdr3_aa: CASSLTGGQINYGYTF
cdr3_nt: TGTGCCAGCAGCTTAACGGGGGGACAGATAAACTATGGCTACACCTTC

j_call: TRBJ1-6
d_call: NA
v_call: TRBV5-1
clone_size: NA
cdr3_aa: CASSLEQGVNSPLHF
cdr3_nt: TGCGCCAGCAGCTTGGAACAGGGAGTGAACTCACCCCTCCACTTT

j_call: TRBJ2-3
d_call: TRBD2
v_call: TRBV3-1/TRBV3-2
clone_size: NA
cdr3_aa: CASSHYGTSGTSTDTQYF
cdr3_nt: TGTGCCAGCAGCCATTACGGGACTAGCGGGACTAGCACAGATACGCAGTATTTT